Listed here are 20 T cell receptor beta chains from one sample, sequenced in a study of Graves' ophthalmopathy and Graves' hyperthyroidism. The TCR beta CDR3 regions underwent amplification from RNA transcripts. Following a first-round RT-PCR that used HTBI primers, a second-round multiplex PCR was carried out. TCRdb re-derived calls from the multiplex PCR reads in MiXCR, one entry per CDR3 protein. Here the sample spans approximately 160,000 distinct CDR3 sequences, around two fifths being singletons. Sequencing input: peripheral blood. These receptors originate from a man younger than 45 with Graves' ophthalmopathy.

The chain has TRBV2 and TRBJ1-2; D ambiguous. This CDR3 is 12 amino acids long. V lost 7 bases, J lost 6 bases, and 12 bases lay in between. Looked up from germline, CDR1 is SNHLY and CDR2 is FYNNEI. The CDR3 is CASTKPSDGYTF. CDR3 nucleotide sequence: TGTGCCAGCACAAAACCGTCCGATGGCTACACCTTC. Looking up the rest from reference TRBV2 and TRBJ1-2 gives the full variable domain: EPEVTQTPSHQVTQMGQEVILRCVPISNHLYFYWYRQILGQKVEFLVSFYNNEISEKSEIFDDQFSVERPDGSNFTLKIRSTKLEDSAMYFCASTKPSDGYTFGSGTRLTVV.

The V gene is TRBV6-5, the J gene TRBJ1-1; TRBD1 agrees at 10 bases. This CDR3 region has 15 residues. CDR1 is MNHEY, CDR2 SVGAGI, per germline. V lost 2 bases and J lost 5; bases outside the gene matches: 5. This chain's CDR3 is CASSYGQGVRTEAFF. CDR3 bases: TGTGCCAGCAGTTACGGACAGGGGGTGAGGACTGAAGCTTTCTTT.

This clonotype came up many times. The V call is TRBV28, the J call TRBJ2-7; D perhaps matches TRBD2 (6 bases). The CDR3 has 15 residues. V was shortened by 5 bases and J by 3 bases, with 17 bases between the two germline ends. The germline V gene encodes CDR1 MDHEN and CDR2 SYDVKM. The CDR3 sequence: CASSIAGRGGYEQYF. The CDR3 region has the DNA TGTGCCAGCAGTATCGCGGGTCGGGGAGGCTACGAGCAGTACTTC.

In this sample, this clonotype turned up a few times. The V call is TRBV9, the J call TRBJ1-1; no reliable D call. V shed 1 base and J shed 6 bases, with 10 bases lying between them. The CDR3 loop spans 13 amino acids. Germline values: CDR1 SGDLS, CDR2 YYNGEE. CDR3 protein: CASSVIGSAEAFF. Here the CDR3 DNA reads TGTGCCAGCAGCGTAATCGGTAGCGCTGAAGCTTTCTTT.

The sample holds many counts of this clonotype. The CDR3 is CASSPPRGTGSHEQYF. The CDR3 nucleotides read TGTGCCAGCTCACCACCGCGAGGGACAGGGTCCCACGAGCAGTACTTC. This chain joins TRBV18 and TRBJ2-7, with TRBD1 matching over 9 bases. Germline V gene lookup returns CDR1 KGHSH and CDR2 LQKENI. Germline trimming cut 0 bases from V and 5 bases from J; bases unmatched to any gene: 8. This CDR3 spans 16 amino acids. Full variable domain (outside the CDR3, taken from reference TRBV18 and TRBJ2-7): NAGVMQNPRHLVRRRGQEARLRCSPMKGHSHVYWYRQLPEEGLKFMVYLQKENIIDESGMPKERFSAEFPKEGPSILRIQQVVRGDSAAYFCASSPPRGTGSHEQYFGPGTRLTVT.

This clonotype was picked up a small number of times. The chain carries TRBV12-3 or TRBV12-4 and TRBJ2-7; the match to TRBD2 covers 10 bases. The CDR3 contains 14 residues. The V gene end was trimmed by 6 bases and the J gene end by 1 base; junction bases not matched to a gene: 3. Here the CDR3 DNA reads TGTGCCAGCAGCTCTAGCGGGGGATCCTACGAGCAGTACTTC. Translated: CASSSSGGSYEQYF.

In this sample, this clonotype turned up many times. The chain couples TRBV12-3 or TRBV12-4 to TRBJ2-5; TRBD1 is a possible D gene (5 bases). Trimming took 3 bases from V and 1 from J, leaving 6 bases between them. This CDR3 has 13 amino acids. In DNA form, the CDR3 reads TGTGCCAGCAGTTTGCAGGGCCAAGAGACCCAGTACTTC. This translates into CASSLQGQETQYF.

V is TRBV12-3 or TRBV12-4 and J is TRBJ1-2; 8 bases are shared with TRBD1. This CDR3 is 13 amino acids long. J was trimmed by 8 bases and V by 6 bases; bases with no gene match: 8. CDR3 residues: CASRGQVVGGYTF. The CDR3 nucleotides read TGTGCCAGCAGGGGACAGGTCGTAGGAGGCTACACCTTC.

This clonotype came up many times. The chain joins TRBV7-9 to TRBJ2-4; D may be TRBD1 (6 bases). The CDR3 runs 16 residues. Germline loops: CDR1 SEHNR, CDR2 FQNEAQ (reference sequence). V shed 5 bases and J shed 0 bases, with 14 bases lying between them. The CDR3 region has the DNA TGTGCCAGCAGCCCGAGGGGGAGTATAGCCAAAAACATTCAGTACTTC. Translated, it gives CASSPRGSIAKNIQYF.

This clonotype was detected ten times or more. The rearrangement uses TRBV11-3 and TRBJ2-7; a weak D match, TRBD1 (6 bases). V was shortened by 3 bases and J by 6 bases, with 12 bases between the two germline ends. From germline, CDR1 is SGHNT and CDR2 YENEEA. The length of the CDR3 is 13 residues. The CDR3 spells CASSLWTEPEQYF. CDR3 in DNA: TGTGCCAGCAGCTTGTGGACAGAACCCGAGCAGTACTTC.

The chain couples TRBV12-3 or TRBV12-4 to TRBJ2-4, with a tentative D call TRBD1 (6 bases). V gave up 5 bases and J gave up 4 bases, with 12 bases separating them. The CDR3 runs to 14 residues. CDR3 region: CASSNRDKKNIQYF. In DNA form, the CDR3 reads TGTGCCAGCAGTAACCGGGACAAGAAAAACATTCAGTACTTC.

The CDR3 coding sequence is TGTGCCAGCAGTTCCGGGACAAGAAAGTGGGAGACCCAGTACTTC. This gives the protein CASSSGTRKWETQYF. This chain uses TRBV6-5 with TRBJ2-5; weak D call: TRBD1 (6 bases). Trimming cost V 4 bases and J 5 bases, with 17 bases left between them. This CDR3 comprises 15 residues. The V gene's germline CDR1 is MNHEY and CDR2 SVGAGI.

The chain uses TRBV6-1 and TRBJ2-5; 12 bases agree with TRBD2. The junction had 7 bases not matched to a gene; V was cut back by 7 bases and J by 4 bases. The CDR3 contains 15 residues. Germline V gene lookup returns CDR1 MNHNS and CDR2 SASEGT. The chain's CDR3 is CASTEELAGGETQYF. CDR3 bases: TGTGCCAGCACAGAGGAACTAGCGGGAGGAGAGACCCAGTACTTC.

The V gene is TRBV6-5, the J gene TRBJ2-5; 7 nucleotides align to TRBD2. Trimming removed 2 bases from V and 1 base from J; junction bases left unmatched: 1. The V gene's germline CDR1 is MNHEY and CDR2 SVGAGI. This CDR3 is built from 14 residues. The CDR3 coding sequence is TGTGCCAGCAGTTACGGGACTATCCAAGAGACCCAGTACTTC. Its translation: CASSYGTIQETQYF.

The rearrangement joins TRBV6-1 to TRBJ2-7; 7 nucleotides align to TRBD1. CDR1 and CDR2 (germline): MNHNS, SASEGT. The CDR3 sequence is 13 residues long. The J segment lost 5 bases and the V segment lost 7 bases, leaving 8 bases of the junction unmatched. CDR3 sequence (DNA): TGTGCCAGCACGGGACAGTTGTTCAACGAGCAGTACTTC. It specifies CASTGQLFNEQYF.

The chain employs TRBV6-4 and TRBJ2-5; perhaps TRBD1 as D (6 bases). This CDR3 is 14 amino acids long. Germline assignment: CDR1 MRHNA and CDR2 SNTAGT. The V gene lost 6 bases and the J gene lost 1 base, with 12 bases spanning the gap. CDR3 residues: CASSIMGAQETQYF. In nucleotides, the CDR3 is TGTGCCAGCAGCATAATGGGGGCCCAAGAGACCCAGTACTTC.

This clonotype was seen once. The chain has TRBV30 and TRBJ2-3, with 7 bases matching TRBD2. V lost 3 bases and J lost 2; bases outside the gene matches: 5. Germline lookup yields CDR1 GTSNPN and CDR2 SVGIG (reference sequence). The CDR3 sequence is 14 residues long. The CDR3, as DNA: TGTGCCTGGAGGGCTAGCGGCCCCACAGATACGCAGTATTTT. Translating gives CAWRASGPTDTQYF.

The rearrangement joins TRBV28 to TRBJ1-5; D not certain. Germline V gene lookup returns CDR1 MDHEN and CDR2 SYDVKM. V was cut by 4 bases and J by 6 bases, with 25 bases left in between. This CDR3 region has 18 residues. The CDR3: CASSSLTGRRQVLQPQHF. The CDR3 region has the DNA TGTGCCAGCAGTTCATTAACGGGTAGAAGGCAGGTTCTTCAGCCCCAGCATTTT.

The chain couples TRBV6-1 to TRBJ2-5; the match to TRBD2 covers 10 bases. The V segment lost 1 base and the J segment 4 bases; nucleotides outside the gene matches: 6. Germline CDR1 MNHNS, CDR2 SASEGT. The CDR3 is 16 amino acids. The CDR3 DNA reads as TGTGCCAGCAGTGAAGAGGCTAGCGGGGGACGAGAGACCCAGTACTTC. Residues: CASSEEASGGRETQYF.

This clonotype came up many times. The rearrangement links TRBV12-3 or TRBV12-4 to TRBJ1-1, with TRBD1 as a possible D gene (5 bases). The V end lost 3 bases, the J end lost 8 bases, and 16 bases lay between the germline ends. The CDR3 contains 14 residues. The CDR3 nucleotides are TGTGCCAGCAGTTTCGGGACCAATTTTCCCGAAGCTTTCTTT. Protein sequence: CASSFGTNFPEAFF.